This T cell receptor beta chain was recovered during a study of T cells after yellow fever vaccination. Study in general: Preparation used SMART-Seq v4 Ultra Low Input for the low-cell-number fractions.

Comment on this clonotype: Its target is not known.

Template switching by 5'RACE produced TCR cDNA, adding a universal primer site and UMIs. In TCRdb, the 5' RACE reads were re-called with MiXCR into one record per CDR3 protein. The data show 300,000 or so distinct CDR3 sequences, about 6.6% seen once. Points from the study as a whole: Within FACS-sorted repertoires, abundant clonotypes contaminating from the bulk population could be present. Most primary-vaccination clones reappeared after the booster (about 95% CD4, around 88% CD8).

The origin of this receptor is a man in his late teens or twenties who received the YFV17D yellow fever vaccine. The material was PBMCs, obtained approximately 40 days after the first yellow fever vaccination.

CDR3 DNA sequence: TGTGCCAGCAGTCTCCGACAGGGCAAGGTGGCTGAAGCTTTCTTT. This encodes CASSLRQGKVAEAFF. V gene TRBV12-3 or TRBV12-4 combines with J gene TRBJ1-1, with 7 bases fitting TRBD1. Unmatched junction bases numbered 12, after V lost 5 bases and J lost 6 bases. This CDR3 region has 15 residues.